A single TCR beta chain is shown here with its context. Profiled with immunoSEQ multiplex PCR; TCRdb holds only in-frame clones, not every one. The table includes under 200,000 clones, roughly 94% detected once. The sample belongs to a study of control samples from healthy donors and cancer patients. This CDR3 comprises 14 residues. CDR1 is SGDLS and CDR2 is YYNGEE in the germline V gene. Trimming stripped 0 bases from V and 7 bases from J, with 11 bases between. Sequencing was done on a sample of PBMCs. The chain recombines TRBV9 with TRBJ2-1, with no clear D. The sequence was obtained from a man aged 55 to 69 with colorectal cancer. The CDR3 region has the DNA TGTGCCAGCAGCGTAGATCCTAGTCCGAATGAGCAGTTCTTC. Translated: CASSVDPSPNEQFF. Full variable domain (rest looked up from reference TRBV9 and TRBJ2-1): DSGVTQTPKHLITATGQRVTLRCSPRSGDLSVYWYQQSLDQGLQFLIQYYNGEERAKGNILERFSAQQFPDLHSELNLSSLELGDSALYFCASSVDPSPNEQFFGPGTRLTVL.